The 23 T cell receptor beta chains presented below share a single source sample, sequenced in a study of blood T cell repertoires in COVID-19. Repertoires were generated with immunoSEQ multiplex PCR, while TCRdb's copy carries only in-frame clones and drops some. The sample includes 380,000 or so clones, around 87% of them seen just once. Sequencing was done on a sample of PBMCs or T cells enriched from blood (not recorded which). These receptors all come from a man aged 25-45 years who had recovered from COVID-19.

This clone was picked up one time. This chain uses TRBV7-2 with TRBJ1-3; D might be TRBD1 (5 bases). The CDR3 is made up of 15 amino acids. V lost 3 bases and J lost 0, with 9 bases in between. CDR1 SGHTA and CDR2 FQGNSA come from the germline V gene. Here the CDR3 reads CASSFVQGSGNTIYF. The CDR3 DNA is TGTGCCAGCAGCTTTGTGCAGGGCTCTGGAAACACCATATATTTT.

This rearrangement joins TRBV10-3 to TRBJ1-6, with a tentative D call TRBD1 (6 bases). The CDR3 consists of 16 residues. CDR1 ENHRY and CDR2 SYGVKD come from the germline V gene. V was shortened by 6 bases and J by 7 bases, with 19 bases between the two germline ends. In DNA form, the CDR3 reads TGTGCCATCAGCTCCCGACAGGTCGTAGGGAATTCACCCCTCCACTTT. Its protein is CAISSRQVVGNSPLHF.

This clone was detected only a few times. The rearrangement joins TRBV30 to TRBJ1-4, with D uncertain. This CDR3 spans 13 amino acids. V lost 4 bases to trimming and J lost 2 bases, with 8 bases between them. In germline, CDR1 is GTSNPN, CDR2 SVGIG (reference sequence). CDR3 coding DNA: TGTGCCTGGACGGGAGGCACTAATGAAAAACTGTTTTTT. It encodes CAWTGGTNEKLFF.

The chain recombines TRBV30 with TRBJ2-3; a possible D gene is TRBD2 (5 bases). Germline values: CDR1 GTSNPN, CDR2 SVGIG (reference sequence). The CDR3 is 15 residues long. V gave up 5 bases and J gave up 0 bases, with 15 bases separating them. CDR3 nucleotide sequence: TGTGCCTGGGGGAAAAGCGGCGGTAGCACAGATACGCAGTATTTT. Residues: CAWGKSGGSTDTQYF.

This chain uses TRBV10-3 with TRBJ1-3; 7 bases match TRBD1. In germline, CDR1 is ENHRY, CDR2 SYGVKD. This CDR3 has 14 amino acids. J lost 8 bases, V lost 7 bases, and 11 bases had no gene match. The CDR3 bases are TGTGCCATCACCTCGACAGGGATCAGGGACACCATATATTTT. Translation: CAITSTGIRDTIYF.

This clone was detected a few times. The chain is built from TRBV19 and TRBJ1-1; D unresolved. Germline-derived CDR1 and CDR2 are LNHDA and SQIVND (reference sequence). The CDR3 totals 13 residues. Trimming removed 5 bases from V and 1 base from J, with 8 bases in between. Here the CDR3 reads CASSVWPNTEAFF. The CDR3 nucleotides are TGTGCCAGTAGTGTCTGGCCGAACACTGAAGCTTTCTTT.

The V gene is TRBV18, the J gene TRBJ2-7, with TRBD2 as a possible D gene (5 bases). This CDR3 has 14 amino acids. V lost 3 bases, J lost 3 bases, and 12 bases lay in between. CDR1 is KGHSH and CDR2 is LQKENI in the germline V gene. CDR3 sequence reads: CASSPAGGFYEQYF. Written as DNA, the CDR3 is TGTGCCAGCTCACCGGCGGGTGGCTTCTACGAGCAGTACTTC.

This chain joins TRBV25-1 and TRBJ2-3, with 8 bases that match TRBD2. Germline V gene data show CDR1 as MGHDK and CDR2 as SYGVNS. V lost 4 bases to trimming and J lost 6 bases; unmatched junction nucleotides: 0. This CDR3 is built from 12 residues. CDR3 bases: TGTGCCAGCAGTGGACTAGCGGATACGCAGTATTTT. Its translation is CASSGLADTQYF.

This chain joins TRBV3-1 (or the pseudogene TRBV3-2) and TRBJ2-7; TRBD2 matches at 9 bases. Germline CDR1 reads LGHDT; CDR2 reads YNNKEL (reference sequence). V shed 1 base, J shed 5 bases, and the junction held 3 bases outside the gene matches. This CDR3 spans 14 amino acids. The CDR3 region has the DNA TGTGCCAGCAGCCAAGGCGGGGGGGCCCACGAGCAGTACTTC. Translation gives CASSQGGGAHEQYF.

This clone was observed a few times. The same CDR3 is also encoded by other DNA sequences in this sample. The V call is TRBV3-1 (or the pseudogene TRBV3-2), the J call TRBJ1-1; D call uncertain. The length of the CDR3 is 13 residues. The V end was cut by 0 bases, the J end by 5 bases, with 7 bases between. Per germline, CDR1 LGHDT and CDR2 YNNKEL (reference sequence). The CDR3 loop is CASSQDRGTEAFF. The CDR3 DNA sequence: TGTGCCAGCAGCCAAGATCGCGGGACTGAAGCTTTCTTT.

The chain combines TRBV25-1 with TRBJ2-7; D remains unclear. The CDR3 spans 11 residues. The germline V gene encodes CDR1 MGHDK and CDR2 SYGVNS. V was cut by 8 bases and J by 3 bases, with 8 bases left in between. CDR3 nucleotide sequence: TGTGCCAGCGGAGCATTCTACGAGCAGTACTTC. This gives the protein CASGAFYEQYF.

This chain joins TRBV4-2 and TRBJ1-4; D not resolved. The CDR3 is 13 amino acids. Trimming pared 1 base from V and 8 bases from J, leaving 8 bases between. Germline CDR1 is LGHNA and CDR2 is YNFKEQ. CDR3 sequence: CASSQGRREKLFF. The CDR3 bases are TGTGCCAGCAGCCAAGGACGGCGGGAAAAACTGTTTTTT.

The chain combines TRBV19 with TRBJ1-1; tentatively, D is TRBD1 (5 bases). Germline lookup yields CDR1 LNHDA and CDR2 SQIVND (reference sequence). Trimming removed 3 bases from V and 3 bases from J, with 11 bases in between. CDR3 length: 14 amino acids. CDR3 sequence: CASSIPREDTEAFF. As DNA, the CDR3 is TGTGCCAGTAGTATTCCCAGGGAGGACACTGAAGCTTTCTTT.

The chain carries TRBV6-5 and TRBJ2-1, with D perhaps TRBD2 (5 bases). Germline CDR1 reads MNHEY; CDR2 reads SVGAGI. The CDR3 spans 13 residues. Trimming removed 7 bases at V and 1 base at J, with 8 bases between. The CDR3 DNA reads TGTGCCAGCATGCGGGCGTCCTACAATGAGCAGTTCTTC. Translated: CASMRASYNEQFF.

This chain links TRBV7-2 with TRBJ1-1; D call uncertain. Germline V gene data show CDR1 as SGHTA and CDR2 as FQGNSA. The CDR3 has 11 amino acids. Trimming pared 5 bases from V and 6 bases from J, leaving 7 bases between. CDR3 amino acids: CASSLRAEAFF. CDR3 bases: TGTGCCAGCAGCCTCCGGGCTGAAGCTTTCTTT.

This chain uses TRBV19 with TRBJ2-7; a possible D gene is TRBD1 (5 bases). Trimming removed 3 bases from V and 3 bases from J, with 12 bases in between. Germline values: CDR1 LNHDA, CDR2 SQIVND (reference sequence). The CDR3 has 14 amino acids. This CDR3 reads CASSIGSQGYEQYF. In DNA form, the CDR3 reads TGTGCCAGTAGTATTGGGTCGCAGGGCTACGAGCAGTACTTC.

The chain links TRBV10-3 to TRBJ2-2, with 7 bases aligning to TRBD1. Germline V gene lookup returns CDR1 ENHRY and CDR2 SYGVKD. This CDR3 comprises 17 residues. Trimming cost V 8 bases and J 6 bases; bases outside gene matches: 18. Here the CDR3 DNA reads TGTGCCATCTACAAGACACGTCGCCTTCAGGGGGCCGGGGAGCTGTTTTTT. This gives the protein CAIYKTRRLQGAGELFF.

V and J are TRBV4-3 and TRBJ2-7, with D tentatively TRBD2 (6 bases). V lost 0 bases, J lost 3 bases, and 21 bases lay in between. The CDR3 sequence is 18 residues long. The germline V gene encodes CDR1 LGHNA and CDR2 YSLEER. CDR3 loop: CASSQEVFRDSLDYEQYF. Written as DNA, the CDR3 is TGCGCCAGCAGCCAAGAGGTCTTCCGGGACTCCCTCGACTACGAGCAGTACTTC.

This chain connects TRBV7-2 to TRBJ2-7; D is possibly TRBD2 (5 bases). Germline CDR1 SGHTA, CDR2 FQGNSA. The CDR3 has 14 residues. Trimming left V 7 bases short and J 2 bases short, with 15 bases between. CDR3 sequence (DNA): TGTGCCAGCACCACGGGAACAGTTCCCTACGAGCAGTACTTC. Translated: CASTTGTVPYEQYF.

The rearrangement uses TRBV5-1 and TRBJ1-2, with a tentative D call TRBD1 (5 bases). CDR3 length: 17 residues. The germline gives CDR1 SGHRS, CDR2 YFSETQ. Trimming cost V 3 bases and J 2 bases, with 20 bases left between them. CDR3 sequence reads: CASSSDVTATLNYGYTF. CDR3 nucleotide sequence: TGCGCCAGCAGCTCAGATGTGACAGCGACTCTAAACTATGGCTACACCTTC.

This chain joins TRBV6-1 and TRBJ2-1; perhaps TRBD2 as D (6 bases). The V gene's germline CDR1 is MNHNS and CDR2 SASEGT. Trimming stripped 1 base from V and 4 bases from J, with 14 bases between. CDR3 length: 16 residues. The CDR3 nucleotides read TGTGCCAGCAGTGAAGAAGTCGAACGGGGGTACAATGAGCAGTTCTTC. It codes for CASSEEVERGYNEQFF.

The V and J genes are TRBV27 and TRBJ1-1; no firm D call. With 1 base removed from V and 6 bases from J, the gap between germline ends came to 12 bases. The CDR3 sequence is 14 residues long. From germline, CDR1 is MNHEY and CDR2 SMNVEV (reference sequence). CDR3 sequence: CASSLLGLRAEAFF. CDR3 DNA sequence: TGTGCCAGCAGTTTATTGGGTTTGCGGGCTGAAGCTTTCTTT.

This clone was seen a handful of times. This chain uses TRBV7-9 with TRBJ1-2; 12 bases align to TRBD1. Trimming at V came to 4 bases and at J to 3 bases, leaving 9 bases not matched to a gene. The germline V gene encodes CDR1 SEHNR and CDR2 FQNEAQ (reference sequence). This CDR3 region has 17 residues. The DNA of the CDR3 is TGTGCCAGCAGCTCACCGGGACAGGGGGCTGGCGACTATGGCTACACCTTC. This encodes CASSSPGQGAGDYGYTF. Drawing the rest from reference TRBV7-9 and TRBJ1-2, the complete variable domain is DTGVSQNPRHKITKRGQNVTFRCDPISEHNRLYWYRQTLGQGPEFLTYFQNEAQLEKSRLLSDRFSAERPKGSFSTLEIQRTEQGDSAMYLCASSSPGQGAGDYGYTFGSGTRLTVV.